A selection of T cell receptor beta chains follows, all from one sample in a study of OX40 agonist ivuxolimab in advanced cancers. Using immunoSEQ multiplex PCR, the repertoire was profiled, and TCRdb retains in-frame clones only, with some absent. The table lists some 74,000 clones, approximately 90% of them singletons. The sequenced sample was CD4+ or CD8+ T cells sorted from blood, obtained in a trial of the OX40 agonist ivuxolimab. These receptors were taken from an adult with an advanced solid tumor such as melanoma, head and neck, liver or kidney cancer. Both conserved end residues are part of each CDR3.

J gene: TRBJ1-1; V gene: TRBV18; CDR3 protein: CASSPIEGSEAFF
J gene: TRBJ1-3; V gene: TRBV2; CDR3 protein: CASKVLRGNTIYF
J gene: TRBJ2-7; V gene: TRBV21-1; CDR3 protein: CASSKAWRPYEQYF
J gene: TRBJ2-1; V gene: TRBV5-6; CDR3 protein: CASSLASSYNEQFF
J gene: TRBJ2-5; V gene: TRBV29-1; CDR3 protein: CSVAGGSGWETQYF
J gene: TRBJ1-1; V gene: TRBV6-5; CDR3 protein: CASSTRGPGVVAFF
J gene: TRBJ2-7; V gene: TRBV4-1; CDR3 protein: CASSQGSGGSYEQYF
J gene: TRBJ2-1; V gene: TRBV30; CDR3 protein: CAWSYGRVNEQFF
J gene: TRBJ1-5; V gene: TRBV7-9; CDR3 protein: CASSLGTGNSNQPQHF
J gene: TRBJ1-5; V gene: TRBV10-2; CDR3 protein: CASSAQGNQPQHF
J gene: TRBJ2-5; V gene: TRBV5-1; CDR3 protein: CASSLGNLGETQYF
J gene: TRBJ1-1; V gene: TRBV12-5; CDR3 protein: CASAPGQGNTEAFF
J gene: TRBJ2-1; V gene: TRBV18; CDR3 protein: CASSPRGSASYNEQFF
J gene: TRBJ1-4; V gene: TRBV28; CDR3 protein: CASSFKGRSEKLFF
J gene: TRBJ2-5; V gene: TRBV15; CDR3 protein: CATSRDGDPGETQYF
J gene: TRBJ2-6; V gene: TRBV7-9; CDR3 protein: CASSLAGANVLTF
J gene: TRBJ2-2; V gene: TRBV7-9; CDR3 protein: CASSYTAPGELFF
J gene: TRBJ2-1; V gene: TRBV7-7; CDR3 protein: CASRQTSGVRLSYNEQFF
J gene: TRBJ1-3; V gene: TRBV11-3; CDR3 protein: CASKEGTGNTIYF
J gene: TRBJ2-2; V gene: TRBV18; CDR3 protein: CASSPDINTGELFF
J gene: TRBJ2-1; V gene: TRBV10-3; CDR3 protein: CAITKTGSYNEQFF
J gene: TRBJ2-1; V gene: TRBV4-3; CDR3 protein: CASSQGWVFSAVYNEQFF
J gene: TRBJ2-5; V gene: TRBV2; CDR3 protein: CASSETGAKQETQYF
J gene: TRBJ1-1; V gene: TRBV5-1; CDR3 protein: CASSLEWVTEAFF
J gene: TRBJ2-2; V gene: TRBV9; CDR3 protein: CASSVGGMGTGELFF
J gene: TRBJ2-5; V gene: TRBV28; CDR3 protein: CASSLTGTPHQETQYF
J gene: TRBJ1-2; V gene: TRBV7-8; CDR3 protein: CASSLNRGQRGGYTF
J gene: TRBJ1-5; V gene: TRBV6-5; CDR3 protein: CASRPDGGGNQPQHF
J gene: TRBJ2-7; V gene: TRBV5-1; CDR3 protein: CASSWTVPLSSYEQYF
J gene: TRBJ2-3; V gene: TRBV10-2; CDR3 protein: CASSPGQRNTQYF
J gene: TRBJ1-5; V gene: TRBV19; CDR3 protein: CASSIAGGQVPRPQHF
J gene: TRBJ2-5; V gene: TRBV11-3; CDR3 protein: CASSWGGGYQETQYF
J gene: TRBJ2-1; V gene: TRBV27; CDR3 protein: CASSPPKSWGNEQFF
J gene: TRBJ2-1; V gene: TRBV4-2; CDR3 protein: CASSQYPLASGSRDEQFF
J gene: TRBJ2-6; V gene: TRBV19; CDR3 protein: CASSTGRVYGANVLTF
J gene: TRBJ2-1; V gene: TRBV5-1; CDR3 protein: CASSLGEGGREQFF
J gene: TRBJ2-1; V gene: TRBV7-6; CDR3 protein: CASSPGLAGGADNEQFF
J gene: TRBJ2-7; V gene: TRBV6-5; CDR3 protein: CASSYQRELYF
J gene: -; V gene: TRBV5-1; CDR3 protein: CASSLVPANLGYEQYF
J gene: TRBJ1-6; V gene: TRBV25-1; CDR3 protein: CASSARDRGNSPLHF
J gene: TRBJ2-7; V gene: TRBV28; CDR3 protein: CASRPGLAGYEQYF
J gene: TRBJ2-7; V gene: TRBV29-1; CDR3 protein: CSVGTGAYEQYF
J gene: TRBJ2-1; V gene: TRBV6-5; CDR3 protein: CASAVDRGNEQFF
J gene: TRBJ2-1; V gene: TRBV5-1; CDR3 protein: CASRGAGAFNEQFF
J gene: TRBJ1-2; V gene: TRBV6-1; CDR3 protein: CASSEMRTGRADGYTF
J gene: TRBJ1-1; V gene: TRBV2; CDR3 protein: CASSGTGANTEAFF
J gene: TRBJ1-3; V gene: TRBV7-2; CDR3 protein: CASRRTVSSGNTIYF
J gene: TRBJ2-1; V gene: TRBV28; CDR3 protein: CASSFVFKGVEQFF
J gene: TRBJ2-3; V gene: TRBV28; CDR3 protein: CASSSLRGWGTDTQYF
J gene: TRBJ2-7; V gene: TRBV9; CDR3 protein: CASSGGLAGGYEQYF
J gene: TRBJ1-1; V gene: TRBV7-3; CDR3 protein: CASSRQGNTEAFF
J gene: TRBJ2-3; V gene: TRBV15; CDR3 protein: CATSREYRDTQYF
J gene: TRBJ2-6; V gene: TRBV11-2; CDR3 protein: CASSLREAQAGANVLTF
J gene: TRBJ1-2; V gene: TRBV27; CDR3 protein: CASSRGWGGYTF
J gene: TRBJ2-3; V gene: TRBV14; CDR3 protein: CASSLVGRTSGNADTQYF